This T cell receptor beta chain was profiled in a study of cytomegalovirus exposure and HLA in healthy donors. Broader study findings: Most of the TCR beta V segments (in an earlier analysis) were productive either about 87% or about 30% of the time. Because they were indistinguishable, some V segments, including TRBV6-2 and TRBV6-3, were excluded. Sequence variants that were highly shared formed a cluster that was likely a sequencing artifact. Reportedly, fewer N-insertions than the approximately 700-donor mean appeared in an Asian-associated ancestry cluster in a later analysis.

Concerning this clone itself: Its antigen remains unidentified.

CDR1 is GTSNPN, CDR2 SVGIG, per germline (reference sequence). The length of the CDR3 is 15 residues. Losses at the gene ends were 1 base for V and 2 bases for J; bases not matched to a gene: 7. PCR involved 60 Vbeta and 13 Jbeta primers. Sequencing was performed with immunoSEQ multiplex PCR; in TCRdb, only in-frame clones are kept and a portion is missing. The table gives 150,000 or so clones; the top ten clones make up around 1.7% of it. The sample taken for sequencing was PBMCs. The rearrangement links TRBV30 to TRBJ2-5; 7 bases line up with TRBD1. This sequence originates from a woman between 45 and 60 years old in good health and CMV-seronegative. CDR3 bases: TGTGCCTGGAGTGAGCCCGGGACAGTACAAGAGACCCAGTACTTC. This codes for CAWSEPGTVQETQYF.